This T cell receptor beta chain is drawn from a study of T cell responses to AZD1222 COVID-19 vaccine. The germline V and J ends were trimmed by 4 bases and 2 bases, with 9 bases remaining between them. The CDR3 loop spans 14 amino acids. Germline lookup yields CDR1 SNHLY and CDR2 FYNNEI. Assay used: immunoSEQ multiplex PCR; TCRdb lists only in-frame clones, some missing. The sample yields around 160,000 clones, about 93% seen once. This clone occurred a few times. This TCR was recovered from an adult in good health. This rearrangement joins TRBV2 to TRBJ1-5, with a weak D call TRBD1 (5 bases). The source was peripheral blood, collected on day 0 of MenACWY control vaccination. The CDR3 bases are TGTGCCAGCAGTGGACAGCATGGCAATCAGCCCCAGCATTTT. As protein: CASSGQHGNQPQHF.